This paragraph reports one T cell receptor beta chain. The table came from immunoSEQ multiplex PCR; TCRdb's copy has only in-frame clones and leaves some out. The sample records approximately 90,000 clones, approximately 84% being singletons. The record originates from a study of blood T cell repertoires in COVID-19. The clonotype originates from a man at least 80 years old with active or convalescent COVID-19. The material sequenced was peripheral blood.

The chain's CDR3 is CAWRRGQGASYNSPLHF. The DNA of the CDR3 is TGTGCCTGGAGGAGAGGACAGGGGGCATCCTATAATTCACCCCTCCACTTT. The V and J genes are TRBV30 and TRBJ1-6, with TRBD1 identical over 11 bases. The germline CDR1 and CDR2 sequences are GTSNPN and SVGIG (reference sequence). The CDR3 consists of 17 residues. J was trimmed by 1 base and V by 3 bases; bases with no gene match: 5.